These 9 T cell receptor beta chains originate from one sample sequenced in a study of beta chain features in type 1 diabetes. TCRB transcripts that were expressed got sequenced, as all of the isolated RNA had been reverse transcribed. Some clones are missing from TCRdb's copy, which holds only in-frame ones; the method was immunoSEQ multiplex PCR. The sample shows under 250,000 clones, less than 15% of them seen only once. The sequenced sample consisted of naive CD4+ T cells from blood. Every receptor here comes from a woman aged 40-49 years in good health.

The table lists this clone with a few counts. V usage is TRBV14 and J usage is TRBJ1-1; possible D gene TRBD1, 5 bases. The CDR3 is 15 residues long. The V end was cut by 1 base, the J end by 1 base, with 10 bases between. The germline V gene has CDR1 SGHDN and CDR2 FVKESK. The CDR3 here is CASSQVTGKNTEAFF. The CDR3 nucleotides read TGTGCCAGCAGCCAAGTTACAGGAAAGAACACTGAAGCTTTCTTT.

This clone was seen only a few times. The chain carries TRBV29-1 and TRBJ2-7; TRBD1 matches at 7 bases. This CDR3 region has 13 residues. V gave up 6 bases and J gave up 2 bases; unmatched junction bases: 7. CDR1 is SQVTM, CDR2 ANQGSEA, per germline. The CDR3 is CSVGTAAPYEQYF. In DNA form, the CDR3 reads TGCAGCGTCGGGACAGCCGCTCCCTACGAGCAGTACTTC.

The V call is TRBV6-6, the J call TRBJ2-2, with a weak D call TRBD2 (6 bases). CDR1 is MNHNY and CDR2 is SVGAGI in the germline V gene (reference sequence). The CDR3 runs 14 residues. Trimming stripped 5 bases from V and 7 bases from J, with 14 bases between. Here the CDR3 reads CASSARLEGGELFF. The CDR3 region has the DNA TGTGCCAGCAGTGCCCGACTAGAGGGCGGGGAGCTGTTTTTT.

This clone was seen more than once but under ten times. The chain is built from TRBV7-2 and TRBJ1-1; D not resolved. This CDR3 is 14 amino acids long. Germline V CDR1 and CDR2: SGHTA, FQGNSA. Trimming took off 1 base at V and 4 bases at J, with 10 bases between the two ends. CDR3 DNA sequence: TGTGCCAGCAGCTTAGAGGGAGCCATCACTGAAGCTTTCTTT. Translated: CASSLEGAITEAFF.

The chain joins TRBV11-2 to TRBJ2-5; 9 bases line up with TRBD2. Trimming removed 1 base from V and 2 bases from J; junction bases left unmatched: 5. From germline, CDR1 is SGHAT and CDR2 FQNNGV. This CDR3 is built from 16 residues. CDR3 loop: CASSLAGGGAQETQYF. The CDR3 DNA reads TGTGCCAGCAGCTTAGCTGGCGGGGGGGCTCAAGAGACCCAGTACTTC.

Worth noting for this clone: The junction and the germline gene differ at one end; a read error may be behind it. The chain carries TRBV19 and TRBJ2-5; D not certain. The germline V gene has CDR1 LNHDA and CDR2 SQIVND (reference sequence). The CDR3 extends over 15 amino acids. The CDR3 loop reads CASSIPRSEREAQYF. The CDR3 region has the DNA TGTGCCAGTAGTATCCCAAGGTCAGAAAGAGAGGCCCAGTACTTC.

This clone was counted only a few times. Here the CDR3 reads CASSSGPYEQYF. The CDR3 DNA sequence: TGTGCCAGCAGCTCTGGCCCCTACGAGCAGTACTTC. V usage is TRBV5-5 and J usage is TRBJ2-7; D not resolved. The CDR3 length is 12 residues. Germline CDR1 is SGHKS and CDR2 is YYEKEE (reference sequence). V shed 3 bases and J shed 2 bases, with 6 bases lying between them.

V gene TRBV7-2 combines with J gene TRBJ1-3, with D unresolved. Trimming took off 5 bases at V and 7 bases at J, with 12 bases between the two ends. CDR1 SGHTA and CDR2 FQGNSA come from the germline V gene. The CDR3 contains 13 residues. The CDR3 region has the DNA TGTGCCAGCAGCAGGTGGAGGTGGAACACCATATATTTT. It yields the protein CASSRWRWNTIYF.

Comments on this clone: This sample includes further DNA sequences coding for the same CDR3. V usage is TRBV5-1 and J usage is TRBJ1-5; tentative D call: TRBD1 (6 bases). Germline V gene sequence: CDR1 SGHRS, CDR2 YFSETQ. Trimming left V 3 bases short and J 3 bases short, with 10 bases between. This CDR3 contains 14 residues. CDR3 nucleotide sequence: TGCGCCAGCAGCTCAGGGGTGTCCAATCAGCCCCAGCATTTT. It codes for CASSSGVSNQPQHF.